This passage covers 20 T cell receptor beta chains from one sample sequenced in a study of blood T cell repertoires in COVID-19 (dated by TCRdb to 2018 to 2021). Preparation of the library involved the immunoSEQ multiplex PCR assay. TCRdb obtained this table from immuneACCESS and retained in-frame rearrangements with V and J assigned. These tables miss some clones; where compared with another copy, unresolved V genes account for less than half of the shortfall, and the remainder is unexplained. The sample table lists about 260,000 clones, around four fifths of them with a count of one. Together, the top ten hold about 5% of the sample. The sample consisted of peripheral blood. These receptors were collected from a man between 60 and 75 years old who had recovered from COVID-19.

The genes are TRBV19 and TRBJ2-1; D perhaps matches TRBD1 (6 bases). The germline V gene encodes CDR1 LNHDA and CDR2 SQIVND (reference sequence). The CDR3 sequence is 17 residues long. V lost 5 bases and J lost 3, with 20 bases in between. CDR3 in amino acids: CASSHGGGQLHYNEQFF. The CDR3 DNA reads as TGTGCCAGTAGTCATGGGGGCGGACAGCTACACTACAATGAGCAGTTCTTC.

V gene TRBV5-6 combines with J gene TRBJ2-2; the D gene is possibly TRBD1 (5 bases). Trimming left V 3 bases short and J 5 bases short, with 11 bases between. CDR3 length equals 14 residues. CDR1 is SGHDT, CDR2 YYEEEE, per germline. The chain's CDR3 is CASSSIQGTGELFF. The CDR3 DNA sequence: TGTGCCAGCAGCTCAATTCAGGGAACCGGGGAGCTGTTTTTT.

V gene TRBV5-1 combines with J gene TRBJ2-1, with 12 bases that match TRBD2. The CDR3 extends over 16 amino acids. V shed 2 bases and J 8 bases; nucleotides not matched to a gene: 8. CDR1 SGHRS and CDR2 YFSETQ come from the germline V gene. The chain's CDR3 is CASSFHGTSGSDEQFF. The CDR3 bases are TGCGCCAGCAGCTTTCACGGGACTAGCGGGTCCGATGAGCAGTTCTTC.

This sequence joins TRBV15 and TRBJ1-4, with D tentatively TRBD1 (6 bases). Germline CDR1 is LNHNV and CDR2 is YYDKDF (reference sequence). The ends were cut back, 3 bases at V and 8 bases at J, with 16 bases in the middle. The CDR3 runs to 15 residues. The DNA of the CDR3 is TGTGCCACCAGCAGTTATCACAGGGATGTAGAAAAACTGTTTTTT. Amino acids: CATSSYHRDVEKLFF.

This clone was recorded a few times. The chain couples TRBV2 to TRBJ2-2; 11 bases align to TRBD2. CDR1 and CDR2 (germline): SNHLY, FYNNEI. V dropped 5 bases and J dropped 2; count of bases not matched to a gene: 4. The length of the CDR3 is 16 residues. The CDR3 DNA reads as TGTGCCAGCAGTCCCCTAGCGGGGGGTAACACCGGGGAGCTGTTTTTT. Its translation is CASSPLAGGNTGELFF.

The chain recombines TRBV12-3 or TRBV12-4 with TRBJ1-5; D is perhaps TRBD1 (6 bases). The CDR3 runs to 13 residues. Trimming removed 7 bases from V and 6 bases from J, with 13 bases in between. CDR3 nucleotide sequence: TGTGCCAGCACTACCACAGGGTCTCAGCCCCAGCATTTT. Translation gives CASTTTGSQPQHF.

The gene calls are TRBV5-4 and TRBJ2-1; TRBD2 aligns across 7 bases. The CDR3 extends over 14 amino acids. Per the germline V gene, CDR1 is SGHNT and CDR2 is YYREEE (reference sequence). The V gene end was trimmed by 2 bases and the J gene end by 10 bases; junction bases not matched to a gene: 9. In DNA form, the CDR3 reads TGTGCCAGCAGCTTTGGGGGAGGGCCCCGGGAGCAGTTCTTC. Translation gives CASSFGGGPREQFF.

This clone showed up just a few times. The chain recombines TRBV11-2 with TRBJ2-1; 10 bases match TRBD2. This CDR3 has 13 residues. V shed 9 bases, J shed 7 bases, and the junction held 6 bases outside the gene matches. Germline V gives CDR1 SGHAT, CDR2 FQNNGV. CDR3 residues: CASRTSGRNEQFF. CDR3 coding DNA: TGTGCCAGTAGGACTAGCGGACGAAATGAGCAGTTCTTC.

In DNA, the CDR3 is TGTGCCAGCAGCTTAACAACAGGGAGAAGCAATCAGCCCCAGCATTTT. Translating it yields CASSLTTGRSNQPQHF. This chain connects TRBV5-6 to TRBJ1-5; D perhaps matches TRBD1 (6 bases). This CDR3 spans 16 amino acids. Per germline, CDR1 SGHDT and CDR2 YYEEEE. V was pared by 2 bases and J by 1 base, with 13 bases between.

This clone was seen a single time. V is TRBV19 and J is TRBJ2-7, with TRBD2 identical over 8 bases. This CDR3 is 14 amino acids long. Germline V lookup: CDR1 LNHDA, CDR2 SQIVND (reference sequence). V shed 3 bases and J 6 bases; nucleotides not matched to a gene: 7. The CDR3 region has the DNA TGTGCCAGTAGTATTGGGACTAGACAAGCCGAGCAGTACTTC. Translated: CASSIGTRQAEQYF.

The V gene is TRBV9, the J gene TRBJ1-2, with TRBD1 as a possible D gene (6 bases). Germline loops: CDR1 SGDLS, CDR2 YYNGEE. The CDR3 is 15 residues long. Trimming removed 4 bases from V and 13 bases from J, with 26 bases in between. CDR3 loop: CASSPSPGALRGGTF. The CDR3 nucleotides are TGTGCCAGCAGCCCATCCCCCGGAGCCCTACGAGGGGGCACCTTC.

The V gene is TRBV29-1, the J gene TRBJ2-1, with D uncertain. Looked up from germline, CDR1 is SQVTM and CDR2 is ANQGSEA. V gave up 2 bases and J gave up 8 bases, with 4 bases separating them. The CDR3 consists of 10 residues. The CDR3 sequence is CSVETDEQFF. The CDR3 DNA reads TGCAGCGTTGAAACGGATGAGCAGTTCTTC.

The chain combines TRBV28 with TRBJ1-2; D gene uncertain. Deletions cut 7 bases from V and 0 bases from J, with 12 bases between. The V gene's germline CDR1 is MDHEN and CDR2 SYDVKM. This CDR3 is built from 14 residues. The DNA of the CDR3 is TGTGCCAGCACCGAGACACCTTCTAACTATGGCTACACCTTC. It is translated as CASTETPSNYGYTF.

The rearrangement joins TRBV11-1 to TRBJ2-5; D remains ambiguous. CDR1 is SGHAT, CDR2 FQDESV, per germline (reference sequence). The CDR3 is 15 amino acids. With 5 bases removed from V and 0 bases from J, the gap between germline ends came to 13 bases. DNA for the CDR3: TGTGCCAGCAGCCTCGACTTACCCGACCAAGAGACCCAGTACTTC. Its translation is CASSLDLPDQETQYF.

This rearrangement joins TRBV5-1 to TRBJ1-4; D gene ambiguous. The CDR3 is 14 amino acids. V was trimmed by 4 bases and J by 4 bases, leaving 11 bases between them. Per germline, CDR1 SGHRS and CDR2 YFSETQ. The CDR3 coding sequence is TGCGCCAGCAGCCTGGCCGCCAGTAATGAAAAACTGTTTTTT. Translating it yields CASSLAASNEKLFF.

With regard to this clone: Other DNA sequences in this specimen translate into the identical CDR3. V and J are TRBV2 and TRBJ1-1; 7 positions agree with TRBD1. CDR3 length equals 14 residues. Germline lookup yields CDR1 SNHLY and CDR2 FYNNEI. Trimming took 4 bases from V and 0 from J; bases not matched to a gene: 2. The CDR3 region has the DNA TGTGCCAGCAGTGGACAGGGATTGAACACTGAAGCTTTCTTT. Translating it yields CASSGQGLNTEAFF.

This chain connects TRBV12-3 or TRBV12-4 to TRBJ2-7; D is undetermined. Deletions cut 3 bases from V and 3 bases from J, with 9 bases between. CDR3 size: 13 residues. In DNA form, the CDR3 reads TGTGCCAGCAGTTTGGCCAGTAACTACGAGCAGTACTTC. Amino acids: CASSLASNYEQYF.

V and J are TRBV7-2 and TRBJ1-6; TRBD1 might be the D (5 bases). Germline CDR1 reads SGHTA; CDR2 reads FQGNSA. Trimming took off 6 bases at V and 10 bases at J, with 13 bases between the two ends. The CDR3 loop spans 13 amino acids. The CDR3 spells CASSRTGRSPLHF. CDR3 nucleotides: TGTGCCAGCAGTCGTACAGGAAGATCACCCCTCCACTTT.

The V gene is TRBV7-8, the J gene TRBJ1-2, with TRBD1 as a possible D gene (6 bases). Trimming stripped 5 bases from V and 8 bases from J, with 24 bases between. This CDR3 has 16 residues. Per germline, CDR1 SGHVS and CDR2 FQNEAQ. The CDR3 DNA reads TGTGCCAGCAGCCCCCTACAGGGATCCTTTCCCTTGGGCTACACCTTC. Encoded protein: CASSPLQGSFPLGYTF.

The rearrangement joins TRBV5-8 to TRBJ2-6; D is perhaps TRBD2 (5 bases). The CDR3 has 15 residues. Germline V gives CDR1 SGHTS, CDR2 YDEGEE. V gave up 5 bases and J gave up 1 base, with 10 bases separating them. CDR3 in amino acids: CASRTRVSGANVLTF. The CDR3 DNA is TGTGCCAGCAGAACGCGGGTTTCTGGGGCCAACGTCCTGACTTTC. Full variable domain (rest looked up from reference TRBV5-8 and TRBJ2-6): EAGVTQSPTHLIKTRGQQATLRCSPISGHTSVYWYQQALGLGLQFLLWYDEGEERNRGNFPPRFSGRQFPNYSSELNVNALELEDSALYLCASRTRVSGANVLTFGAGSRLTVL.